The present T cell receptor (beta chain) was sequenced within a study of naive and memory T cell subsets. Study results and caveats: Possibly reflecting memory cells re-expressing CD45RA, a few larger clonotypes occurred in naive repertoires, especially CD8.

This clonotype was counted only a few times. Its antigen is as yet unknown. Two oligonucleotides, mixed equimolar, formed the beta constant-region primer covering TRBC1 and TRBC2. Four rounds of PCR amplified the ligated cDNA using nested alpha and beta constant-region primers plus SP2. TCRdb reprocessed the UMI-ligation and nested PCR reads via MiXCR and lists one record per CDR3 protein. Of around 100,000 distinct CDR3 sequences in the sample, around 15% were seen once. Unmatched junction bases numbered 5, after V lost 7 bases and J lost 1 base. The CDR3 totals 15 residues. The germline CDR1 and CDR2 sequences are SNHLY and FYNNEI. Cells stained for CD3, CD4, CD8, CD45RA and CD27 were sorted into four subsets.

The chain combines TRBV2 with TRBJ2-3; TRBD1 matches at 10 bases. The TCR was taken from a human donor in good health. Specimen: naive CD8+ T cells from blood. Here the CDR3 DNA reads TGTGCCAGCATTAGGGACAGGGGTGGCACAGATACGCAGTATTTT. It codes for CASIRDRGGTDTQYF. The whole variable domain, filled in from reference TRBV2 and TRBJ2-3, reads EPEVTQTPSHQVTQMGQEVILRCVPISNHLYFYWYRQILGQKVEFLVSFYNNEISEKSEIFDDQFSVERPDGSNFTLKIRSTKLEDSAMYFCASIRDRGGTDTQYFGPGTRLTVL.